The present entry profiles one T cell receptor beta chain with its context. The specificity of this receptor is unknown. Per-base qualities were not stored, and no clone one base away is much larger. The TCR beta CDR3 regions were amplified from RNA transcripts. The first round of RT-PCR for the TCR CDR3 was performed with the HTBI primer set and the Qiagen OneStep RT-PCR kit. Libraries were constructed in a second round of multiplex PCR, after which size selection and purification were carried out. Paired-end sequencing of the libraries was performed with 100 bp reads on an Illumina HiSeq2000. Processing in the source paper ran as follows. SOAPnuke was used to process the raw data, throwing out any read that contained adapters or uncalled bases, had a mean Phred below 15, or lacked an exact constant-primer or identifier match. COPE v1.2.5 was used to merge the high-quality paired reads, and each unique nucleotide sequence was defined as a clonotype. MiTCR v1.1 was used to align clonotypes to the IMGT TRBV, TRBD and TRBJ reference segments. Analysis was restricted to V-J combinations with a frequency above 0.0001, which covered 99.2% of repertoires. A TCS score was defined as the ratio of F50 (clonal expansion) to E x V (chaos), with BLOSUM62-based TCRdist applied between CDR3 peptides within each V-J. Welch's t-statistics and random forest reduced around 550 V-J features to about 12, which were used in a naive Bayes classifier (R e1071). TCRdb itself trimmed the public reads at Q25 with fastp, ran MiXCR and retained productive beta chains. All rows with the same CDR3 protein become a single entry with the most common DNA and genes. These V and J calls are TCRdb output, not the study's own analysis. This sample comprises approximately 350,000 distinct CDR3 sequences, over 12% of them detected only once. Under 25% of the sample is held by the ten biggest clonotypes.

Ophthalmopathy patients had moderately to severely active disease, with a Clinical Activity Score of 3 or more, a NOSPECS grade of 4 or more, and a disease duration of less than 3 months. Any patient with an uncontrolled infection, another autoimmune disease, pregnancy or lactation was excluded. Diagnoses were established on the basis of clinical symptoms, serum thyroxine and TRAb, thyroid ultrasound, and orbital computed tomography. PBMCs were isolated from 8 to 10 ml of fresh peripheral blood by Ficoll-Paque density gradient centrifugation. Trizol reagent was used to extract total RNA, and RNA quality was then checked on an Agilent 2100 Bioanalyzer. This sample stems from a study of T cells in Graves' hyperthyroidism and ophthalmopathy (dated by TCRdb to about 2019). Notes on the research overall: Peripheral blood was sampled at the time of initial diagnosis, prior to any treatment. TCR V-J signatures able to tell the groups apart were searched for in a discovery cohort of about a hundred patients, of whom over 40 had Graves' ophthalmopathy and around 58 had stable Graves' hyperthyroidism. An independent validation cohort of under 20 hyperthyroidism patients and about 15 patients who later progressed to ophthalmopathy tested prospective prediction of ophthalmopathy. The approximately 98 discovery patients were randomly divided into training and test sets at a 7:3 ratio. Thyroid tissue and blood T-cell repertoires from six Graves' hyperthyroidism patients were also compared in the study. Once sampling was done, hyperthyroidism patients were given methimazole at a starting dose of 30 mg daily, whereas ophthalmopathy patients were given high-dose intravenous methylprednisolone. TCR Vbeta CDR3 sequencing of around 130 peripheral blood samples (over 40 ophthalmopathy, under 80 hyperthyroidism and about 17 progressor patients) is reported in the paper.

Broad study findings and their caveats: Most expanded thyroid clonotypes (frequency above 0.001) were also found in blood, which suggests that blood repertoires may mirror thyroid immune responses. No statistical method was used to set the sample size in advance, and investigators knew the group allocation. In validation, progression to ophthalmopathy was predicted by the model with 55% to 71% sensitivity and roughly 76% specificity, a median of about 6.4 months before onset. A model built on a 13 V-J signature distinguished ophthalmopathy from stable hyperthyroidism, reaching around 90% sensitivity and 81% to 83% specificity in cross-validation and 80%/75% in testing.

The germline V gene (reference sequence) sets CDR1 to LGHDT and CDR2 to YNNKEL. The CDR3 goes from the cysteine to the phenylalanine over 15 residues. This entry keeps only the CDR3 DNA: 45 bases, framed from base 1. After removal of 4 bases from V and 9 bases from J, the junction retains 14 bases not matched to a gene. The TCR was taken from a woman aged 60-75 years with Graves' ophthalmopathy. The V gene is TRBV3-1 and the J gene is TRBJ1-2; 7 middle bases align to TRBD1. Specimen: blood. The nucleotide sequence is TGTGCCAGCAGCCCACGAGGGGGGACAGATGCGAGCTACACCTTC. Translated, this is CASSPRGGTDASYTF.